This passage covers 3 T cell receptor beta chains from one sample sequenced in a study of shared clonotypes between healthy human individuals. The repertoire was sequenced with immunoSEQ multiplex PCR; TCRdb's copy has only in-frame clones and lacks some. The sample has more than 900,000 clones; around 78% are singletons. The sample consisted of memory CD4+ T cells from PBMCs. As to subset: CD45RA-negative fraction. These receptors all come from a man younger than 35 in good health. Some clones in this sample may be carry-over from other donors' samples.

Written as DNA, the CDR3 is TGTGCCAGCAGACCGGGACCCGGGAAGGAAAAACTGTTTTTT. Amino acids: CASRPGPGKEKLFF. V and J are TRBV28 and TRBJ1-4; a weak D match, TRBD1 (5 bases). CDR1 is MDHEN, CDR2 SYDVKM, per germline. There are 14 residues in the CDR3. Between the trimmed V and J ends, which lost 6 bases and 8 bases, there was a span of 16 bases.

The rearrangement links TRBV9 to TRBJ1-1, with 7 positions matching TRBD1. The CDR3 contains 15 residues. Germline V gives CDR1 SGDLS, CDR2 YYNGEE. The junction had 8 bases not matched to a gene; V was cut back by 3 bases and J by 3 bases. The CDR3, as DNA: TGTGCCAGCAGCGCAACAGGGGCCGGGGACACTGAAGCTTTCTTT. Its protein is CASSATGAGDTEAFF.

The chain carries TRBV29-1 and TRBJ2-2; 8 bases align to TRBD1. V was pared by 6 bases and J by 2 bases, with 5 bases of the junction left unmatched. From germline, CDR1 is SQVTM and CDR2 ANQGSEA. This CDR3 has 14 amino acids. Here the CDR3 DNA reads TGCAGCGTGCGACAGGGGATAAACACCGGGGAGCTGTTTTTT. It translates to CSVRQGINTGELFF.